This T cell receptor (beta chain) was observed in a study of cytomegalovirus exposure and HLA in healthy donors. Primers included in the PCR were 60 Vbeta and 13 Jbeta primers. This table comes from immunoSEQ multiplex PCR, and its TCRdb copy is limited to in-frame clones, with some not included. The data hold about 120,000 clones, with roughly 80% observed a single time. The V gene's germline CDR1 is SGHVS and CDR2 FQNEAQ. J lost 6 bases, V lost 1 base, and 7 bases had no gene match. The CDR3 has 16 amino acids. This sequence originates from a woman aged 30 to 39 in good health and CMV-seronegative. The J gene is TRBJ1-2, the V gene TRBV7-8; 11 bases map to TRBD1. Sequencing was performed on PBMCs. Here the CDR3 reads CASSLVAGTGGDGYTF. The DNA of the CDR3 is TGTGCCAGCAGCTTAGTGGCCGGGACAGGGGGTGATGGCTACACCTTC.